This TCR beta chain comes out of a study of blood T cell repertoires in COVID-19. Study overall: T cells, B-cell-depleted T cells, or PBMCs supplied cDNA or gDNA.

There are 17 residues in the CDR3. In germline, CDR1 is SQVTM, CDR2 ANQGSEA. J gave up 8 bases and V 6 bases, and 20 bases lay outside the gene matches. Clones were sequenced by immunoSEQ multiplex PCR, and TCRdb holds only the in-frame ones, with some missing. Counted here are approximately 240,000 clones, around 86% occurring once; the ten biggest clones make up 3% to 3.5%. This TCR was sampled from a woman in her 30s who had recovered from COVID-19. The chain recombines TRBV29-1 with TRBJ1-2; 11 bases match TRBD1. The sample was peripheral blood. CDR3 in DNA: TGCAGCGTCGTGGGCGGACAGGGGGCGCTCAGACCCCAGGGCTACACCTTC. It yields the protein CSVVGGQGALRPQGYTF.